Listed here is a single TCR beta chain. Its antigen is not known. Then a second PCR, running about 6 to 12 cycles, was carried out with a sample-barcoded 5' primer and a J-beta primer mix. A single record per CDR3 protein comes from TCRdb applying MiXCR to the 5' RACE reads. The repertoire has about 720,000 distinct CDR3 sequences, about a fifth of them found once; the top ten carry roughly 22%. The sample originates from a study of blood T cells in healthy people across ages. This CDR3 is built from 15 residues. Looked up from germline, CDR1 is SEHNR and CDR2 is FQNEAQ (reference sequence). V was clipped by 5 bases and J by 0 bases, with 12 bases between them. Notes on the study in general: Naive T cell percentage showed a strong correlation with TCR beta diversity. One million T cells yielded diversity estimates that were considered underestimates. Whereas aged donors had fewer naive CD4+ cells, long-lived donors had more of them and higher diversity.

The sequencing sample was made of blood. This chain uses TRBV7-9 with TRBJ2-3; D remains ambiguous. This clonotype was obtained from a man aged 65 to 85 in good health. The CDR3 nucleotides are TGTGCCAGCAGCCGGAACCACGGTAGCACAGATACGCAGTATTTT. Its translation is CASSRNHGSTDTQYF.